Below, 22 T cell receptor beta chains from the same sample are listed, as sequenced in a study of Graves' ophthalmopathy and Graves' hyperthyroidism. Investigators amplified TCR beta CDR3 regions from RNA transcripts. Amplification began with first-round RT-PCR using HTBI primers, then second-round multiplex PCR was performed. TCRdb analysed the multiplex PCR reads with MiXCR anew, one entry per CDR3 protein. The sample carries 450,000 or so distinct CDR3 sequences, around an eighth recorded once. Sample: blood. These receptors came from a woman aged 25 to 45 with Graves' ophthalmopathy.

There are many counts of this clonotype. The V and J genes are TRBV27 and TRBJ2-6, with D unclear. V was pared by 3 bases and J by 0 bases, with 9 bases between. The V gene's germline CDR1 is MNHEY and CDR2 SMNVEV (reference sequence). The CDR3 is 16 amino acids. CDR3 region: CASSFGSSSGANVLTF. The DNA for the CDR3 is TGTGCCAGCAGTTTCGGCAGCAGCTCTGGGGCCAACGTCCTGACTTTC. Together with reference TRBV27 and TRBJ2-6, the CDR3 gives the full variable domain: EAQVTQNPRYLITVTGKKLTVTCSQNMNHEYMSWYRQDPGLGLRQIYYSMNVEVTDKGDVPEGYKVSRKEKRNFPLILESPSPNQTSLYFCASSFGSSSGANVLTFGAGSRLTVL.

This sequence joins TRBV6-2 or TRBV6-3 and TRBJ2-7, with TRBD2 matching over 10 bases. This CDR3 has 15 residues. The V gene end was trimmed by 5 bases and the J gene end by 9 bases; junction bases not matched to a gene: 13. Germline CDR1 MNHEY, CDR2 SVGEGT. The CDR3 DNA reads TGTGCCAGCAGTCCGTCGACTAGCGGGCGAACCGGGCAGTACTTC. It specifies CASSPSTSGRTGQYF.

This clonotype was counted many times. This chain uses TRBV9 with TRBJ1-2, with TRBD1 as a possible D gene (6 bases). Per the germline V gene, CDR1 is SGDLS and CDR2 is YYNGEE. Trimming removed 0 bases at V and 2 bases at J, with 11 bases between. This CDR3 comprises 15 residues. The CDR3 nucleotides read TGTGCCAGCAGCGTAGCAGCAGGGACAAACTATGGCTACACCTTC. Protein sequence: CASSVAAGTNYGYTF.

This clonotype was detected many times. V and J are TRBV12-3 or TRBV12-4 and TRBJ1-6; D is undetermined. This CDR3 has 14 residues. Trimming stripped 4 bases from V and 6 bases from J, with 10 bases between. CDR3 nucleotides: TGTGCCAGCAGTTACCCGAGACGTAATTCACCCCTCCACTTT. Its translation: CASSYPRRNSPLHF.

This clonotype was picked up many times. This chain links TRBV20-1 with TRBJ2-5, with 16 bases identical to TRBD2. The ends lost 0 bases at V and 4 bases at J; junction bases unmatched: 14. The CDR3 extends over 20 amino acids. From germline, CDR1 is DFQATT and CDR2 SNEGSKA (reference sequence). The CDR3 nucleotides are TGCAGTGCTAGAGAGATGGGACTAGCGGGAGGGCCTGGGAGGAGAGAGACCCAGTACTTC. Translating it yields CSAREMGLAGGPGRRETQYF.

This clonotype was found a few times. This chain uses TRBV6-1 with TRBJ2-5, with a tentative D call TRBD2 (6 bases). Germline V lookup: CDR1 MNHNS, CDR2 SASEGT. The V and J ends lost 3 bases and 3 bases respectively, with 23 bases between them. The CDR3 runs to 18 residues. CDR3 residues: CASSEEGARGWIKETQYF. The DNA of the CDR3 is TGTGCCAGCAGTGAGGAGGGTGCTCGGGGGTGGATAAAAGAGACCCAGTACTTC.

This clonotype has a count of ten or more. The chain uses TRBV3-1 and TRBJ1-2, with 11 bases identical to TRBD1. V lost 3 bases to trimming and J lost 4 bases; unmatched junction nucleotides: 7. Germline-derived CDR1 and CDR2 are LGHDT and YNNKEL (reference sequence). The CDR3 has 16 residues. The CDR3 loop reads CASSQDRGRDLYGYTF. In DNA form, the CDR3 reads TGTGCCAGCAGCCAGGACAGGGGGCGCGACCTCTATGGCTACACCTTC.

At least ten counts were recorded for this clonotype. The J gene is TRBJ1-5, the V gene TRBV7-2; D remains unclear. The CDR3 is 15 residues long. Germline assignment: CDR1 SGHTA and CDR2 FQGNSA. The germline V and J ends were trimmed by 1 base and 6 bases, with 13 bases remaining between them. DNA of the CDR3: TGTGCCAGCAGCTTAGTAGCCCCACCGGGTCAGCCCCAGCATTTT. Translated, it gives CASSLVAPPGQPQHF.

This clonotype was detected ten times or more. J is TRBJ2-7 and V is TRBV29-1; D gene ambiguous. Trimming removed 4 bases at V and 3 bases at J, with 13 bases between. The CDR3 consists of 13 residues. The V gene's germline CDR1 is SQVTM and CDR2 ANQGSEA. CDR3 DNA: TGCAGCGTTGTGAAGAACGAGCTCTACGAGCAGTACTTC. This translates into CSVVKNELYEQYF.

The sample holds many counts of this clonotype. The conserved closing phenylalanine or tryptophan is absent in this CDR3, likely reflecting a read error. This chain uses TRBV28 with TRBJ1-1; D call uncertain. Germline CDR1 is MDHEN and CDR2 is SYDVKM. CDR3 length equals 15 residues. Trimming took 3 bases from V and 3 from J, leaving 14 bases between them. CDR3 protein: CASSFDFEVDTEAFL. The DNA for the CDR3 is TGTGCCAGCAGTTTCGATTTTGAGGTAGACACTGAAGCTTTCCTT.

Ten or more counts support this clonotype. The CDR3 region is CSAWDRVDTEAFF. The DNA of the CDR3 is TGCAGTGCGTGGGACAGGGTGGACACTGAAGCTTTCTTT. The chain links TRBV20-1 to TRBJ1-1, with 9 bases aligning to TRBD1. The CDR3 has 13 amino acids. Trimming took 6 bases from V and 3 from J; bases not matched to a gene: 5. Looked up from germline, CDR1 is DFQATT and CDR2 is SNEGSKA (reference sequence).

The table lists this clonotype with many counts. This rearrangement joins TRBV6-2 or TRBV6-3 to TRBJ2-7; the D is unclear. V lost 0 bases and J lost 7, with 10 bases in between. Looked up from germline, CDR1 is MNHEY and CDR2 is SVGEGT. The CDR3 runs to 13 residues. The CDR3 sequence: CASSYSNAGEQYF. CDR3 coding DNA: TGTGCCAGCAGTTACTCGAACGCTGGAGAGCAGTACTTC.

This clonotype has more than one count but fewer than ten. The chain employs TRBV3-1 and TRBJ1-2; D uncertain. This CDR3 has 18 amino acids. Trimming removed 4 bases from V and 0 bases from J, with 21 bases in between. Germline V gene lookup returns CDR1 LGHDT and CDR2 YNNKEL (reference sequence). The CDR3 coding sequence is TGTGCCAGCAGCCGCCGGGAAAGGATACCGTCAGCTAACTATGGCTACACCTTC. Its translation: CASSRRERIPSANYGYTF.

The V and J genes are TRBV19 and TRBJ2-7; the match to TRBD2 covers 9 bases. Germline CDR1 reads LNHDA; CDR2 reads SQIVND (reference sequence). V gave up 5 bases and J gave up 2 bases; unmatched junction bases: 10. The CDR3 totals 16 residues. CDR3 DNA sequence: TGTGCCAGTAGTTCGAGTTTGCTAGCGGGGACCTACGAGCAGTACTTC. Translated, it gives CASSSSLLAGTYEQYF. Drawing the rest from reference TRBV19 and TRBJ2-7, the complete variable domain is DGGITQSPKYLFRKEGQNVTLSCEQNLNHDAMYWYRQDPGQGLRLIYYSQIVNDFQKGDIAEGYSVSREKKESFPLTVTSAQKNPTAFYLCASSSSLLAGTYEQYFGPGTRLTVT.

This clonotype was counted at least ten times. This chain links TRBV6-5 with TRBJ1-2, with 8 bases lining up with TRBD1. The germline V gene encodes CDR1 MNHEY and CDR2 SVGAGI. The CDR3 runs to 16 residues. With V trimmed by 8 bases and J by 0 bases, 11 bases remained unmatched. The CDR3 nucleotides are TGTGCCAGCCCGGGGGGCAGGGGGCAAGCTAACTATGGCTACACCTTC. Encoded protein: CASPGGRGQANYGYTF.

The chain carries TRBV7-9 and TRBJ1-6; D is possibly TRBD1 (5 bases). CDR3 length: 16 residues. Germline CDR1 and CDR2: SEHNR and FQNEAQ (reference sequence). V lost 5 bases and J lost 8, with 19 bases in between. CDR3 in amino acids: CASSQSTATGDSPLHF. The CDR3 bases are TGTGCCAGCAGCCAATCGACAGCTACCGGGGATTCACCCCTCCACTTT. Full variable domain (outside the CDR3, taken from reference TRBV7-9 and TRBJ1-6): DTGVSQNPRHKITKRGQNVTFRCDPISEHNRLYWYRQTLGQGPEFLTYFQNEAQLEKSRLLSDRFSAERPKGSFSTLEIQRTEQGDSAMYLCASSQSTATGDSPLHFGNGTRLTVT.

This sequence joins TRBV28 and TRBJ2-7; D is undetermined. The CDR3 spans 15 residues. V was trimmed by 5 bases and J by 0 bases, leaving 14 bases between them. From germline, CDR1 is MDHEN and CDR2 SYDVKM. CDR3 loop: CASSPRVFSSYEQYF. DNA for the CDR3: TGTGCCAGCAGTCCCCGTGTTTTCAGCTCCTACGAGCAGTACTTC.

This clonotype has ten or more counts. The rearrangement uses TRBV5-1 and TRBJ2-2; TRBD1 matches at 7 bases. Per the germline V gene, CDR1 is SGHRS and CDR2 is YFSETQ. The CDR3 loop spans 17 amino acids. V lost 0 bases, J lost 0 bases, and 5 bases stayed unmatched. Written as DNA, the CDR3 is TGCGCCAGCAGCTTGGTCAGGGGGTCTCCGAACACCGGGGAGCTGTTTTTT. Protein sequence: CASSLVRGSPNTGELFF.

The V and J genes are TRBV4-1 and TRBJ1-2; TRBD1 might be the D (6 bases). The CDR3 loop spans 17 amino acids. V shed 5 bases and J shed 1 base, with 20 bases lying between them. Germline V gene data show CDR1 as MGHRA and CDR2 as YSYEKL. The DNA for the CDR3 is TGCGCCAGCAGCTACGCCGTTCGGGGGGCCTTTAACTATGGCTACACCTTC. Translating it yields CASSYAVRGAFNYGYTF.

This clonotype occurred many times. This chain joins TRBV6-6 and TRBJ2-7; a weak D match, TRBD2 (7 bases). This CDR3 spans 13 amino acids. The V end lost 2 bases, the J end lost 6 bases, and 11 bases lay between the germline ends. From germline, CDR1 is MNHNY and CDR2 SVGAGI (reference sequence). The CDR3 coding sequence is TGTGCCAGCAGTTACATGGGGGGGCGCGAGCAGTACTTC. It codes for CASSYMGGREQYF.

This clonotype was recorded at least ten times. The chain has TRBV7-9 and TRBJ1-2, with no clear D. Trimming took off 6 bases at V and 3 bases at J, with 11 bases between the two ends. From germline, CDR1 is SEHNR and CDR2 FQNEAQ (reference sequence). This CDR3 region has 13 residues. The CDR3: CASRSPSDYGYTF. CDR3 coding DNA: TGTGCCAGCAGGTCTCCCTCCGACTATGGCTACACCTTC.

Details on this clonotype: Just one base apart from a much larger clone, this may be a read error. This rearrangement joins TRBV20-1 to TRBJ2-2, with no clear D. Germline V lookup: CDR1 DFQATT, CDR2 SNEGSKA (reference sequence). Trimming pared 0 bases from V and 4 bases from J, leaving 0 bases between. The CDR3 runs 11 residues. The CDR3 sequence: CSARDTGELFF. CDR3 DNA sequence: TGCAGTGCTAGAGACACCGGGGAGCTGTTTTTT.